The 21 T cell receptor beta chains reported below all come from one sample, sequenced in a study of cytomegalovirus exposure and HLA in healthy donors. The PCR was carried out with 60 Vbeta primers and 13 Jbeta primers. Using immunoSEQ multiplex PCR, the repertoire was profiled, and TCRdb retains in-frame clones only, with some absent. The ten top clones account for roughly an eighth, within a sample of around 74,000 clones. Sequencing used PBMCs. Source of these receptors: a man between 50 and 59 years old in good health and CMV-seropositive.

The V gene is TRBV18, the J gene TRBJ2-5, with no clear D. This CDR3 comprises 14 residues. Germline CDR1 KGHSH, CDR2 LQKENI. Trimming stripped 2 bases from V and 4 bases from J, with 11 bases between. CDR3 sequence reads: CASSPVWAGETQYF. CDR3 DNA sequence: TGTGCCAGCTCACCAGTATGGGCCGGAGAGACCCAGTACTTC.

In nucleotides, the CDR3 is TGTGCCAGCATCCTCGGAGGTGTTCTAGCCAAAAACATTCAGTACTTC. Translating it yields CASILGGVLAKNIQYF. The chain employs TRBV28 and TRBJ2-4, with a tentative D call TRBD2 (5 bases). Per germline, CDR1 MDHEN and CDR2 SYDVKM. This CDR3 contains 16 residues. The V gene lost 7 bases and the J gene lost 0 bases, with 16 bases spanning the gap.

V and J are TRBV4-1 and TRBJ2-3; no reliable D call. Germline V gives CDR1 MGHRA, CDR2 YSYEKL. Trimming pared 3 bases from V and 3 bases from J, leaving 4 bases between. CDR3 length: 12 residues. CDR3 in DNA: TGCGCCAGCAGCCACCCGACAGATACGCAGTATTTT. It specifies CASSHPTDTQYF.

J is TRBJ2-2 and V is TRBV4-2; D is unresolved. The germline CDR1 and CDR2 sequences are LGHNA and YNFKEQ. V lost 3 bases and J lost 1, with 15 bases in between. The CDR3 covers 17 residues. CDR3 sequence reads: CASSHLTQRENTGELFF. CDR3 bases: TGTGCCAGCAGCCACCTTACTCAACGCGAGAACACCGGGGAGCTGTTTTTT.

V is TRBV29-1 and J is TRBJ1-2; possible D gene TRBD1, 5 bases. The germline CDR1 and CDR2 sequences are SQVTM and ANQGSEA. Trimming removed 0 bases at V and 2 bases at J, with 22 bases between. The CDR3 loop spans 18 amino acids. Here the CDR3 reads CSVEDPLQGPQRNYGYTF. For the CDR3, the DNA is TGCAGCGTTGAAGACCCACTCCAGGGCCCCCAAAGAAACTATGGCTACACCTTC.

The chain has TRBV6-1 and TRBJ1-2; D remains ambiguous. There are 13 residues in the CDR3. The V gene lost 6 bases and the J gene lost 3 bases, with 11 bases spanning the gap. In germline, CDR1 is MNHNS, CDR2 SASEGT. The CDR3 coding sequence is TGTGCCAGCAGACTCGGGGTGGACTATGGCTACACCTTC. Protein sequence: CASRLGVDYGYTF.

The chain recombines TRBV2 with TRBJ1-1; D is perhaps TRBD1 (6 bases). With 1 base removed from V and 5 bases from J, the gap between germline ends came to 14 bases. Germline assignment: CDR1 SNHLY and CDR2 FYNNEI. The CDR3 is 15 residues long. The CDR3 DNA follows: TGTGCCAGCAGTGAAGGGGGGCTAGGTTGGACTGAAGCTTTCTTT. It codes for CASSEGGLGWTEAFF. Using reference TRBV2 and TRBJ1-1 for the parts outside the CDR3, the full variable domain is EPEVTQTPSHQVTQMGQEVILRCVPISNHLYFYWYRQILGQKVEFLVSFYNNEISEKSEIFDDQFSVERPDGSNFTLKIRSTKLEDSAMYFCASSEGGLGWTEAFFGQGTRLTVV.

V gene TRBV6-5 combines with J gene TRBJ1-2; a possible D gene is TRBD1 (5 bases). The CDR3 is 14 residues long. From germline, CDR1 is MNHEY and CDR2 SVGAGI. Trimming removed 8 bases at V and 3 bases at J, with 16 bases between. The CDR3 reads CASAQGPNDYGYTF. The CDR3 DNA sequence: TGTGCCAGCGCCCAGGGCCCTAATGACTATGGCTACACCTTC.

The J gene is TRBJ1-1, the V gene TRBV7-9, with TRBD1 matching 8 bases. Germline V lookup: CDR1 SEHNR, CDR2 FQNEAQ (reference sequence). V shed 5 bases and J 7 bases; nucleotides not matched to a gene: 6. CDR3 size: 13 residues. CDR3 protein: CASSPGQGGEAFF. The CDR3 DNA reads TGTGCCAGCAGCCCAGGACAGGGAGGTGAAGCTTTCTTT.

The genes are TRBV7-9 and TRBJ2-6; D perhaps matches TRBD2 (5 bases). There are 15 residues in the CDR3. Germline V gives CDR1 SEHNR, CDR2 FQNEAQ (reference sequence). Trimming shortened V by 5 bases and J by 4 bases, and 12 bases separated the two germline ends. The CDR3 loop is CASSVGPGGANVLTF. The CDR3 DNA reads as TGTGCCAGCAGCGTAGGGCCGGGGGGGGCCAACGTCCTGACTTTC. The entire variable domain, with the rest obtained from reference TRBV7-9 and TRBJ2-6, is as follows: DTGVSQNPRHKITKRGQNVTFRCDPISEHNRLYWYRQTLGQGPEFLTYFQNEAQLEKSRLLSDRFSAERPKGSFSTLEIQRTEQGDSAMYLCASSVGPGGANVLTFGAGSRLTVL.

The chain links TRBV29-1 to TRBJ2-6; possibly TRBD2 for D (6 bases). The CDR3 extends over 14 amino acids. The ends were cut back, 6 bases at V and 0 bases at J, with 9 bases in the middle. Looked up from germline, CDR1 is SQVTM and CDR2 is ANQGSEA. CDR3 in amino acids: CSVGGDSGANVLTF. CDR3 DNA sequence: TGCAGCGTGGGAGGTGACTCTGGGGCCAACGTCCTGACTTTC.

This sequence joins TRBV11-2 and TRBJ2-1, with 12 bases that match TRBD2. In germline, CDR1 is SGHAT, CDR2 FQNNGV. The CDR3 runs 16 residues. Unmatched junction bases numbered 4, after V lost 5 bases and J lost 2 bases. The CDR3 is CASSRGLAGPYNEQFF. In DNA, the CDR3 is TGTGCCAGCAGCCGGGGACTAGCGGGTCCCTACAATGAGCAGTTCTTC.

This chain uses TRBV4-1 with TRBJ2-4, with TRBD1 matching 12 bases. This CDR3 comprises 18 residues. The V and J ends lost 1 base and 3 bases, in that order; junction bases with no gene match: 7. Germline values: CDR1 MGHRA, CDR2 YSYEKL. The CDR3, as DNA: TGCGCCAGCAGCCAAGCCTCGGGACAGGGGGCGGTCAAAAACATTCAGTACTTC. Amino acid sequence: CASSQASGQGAVKNIQYF.

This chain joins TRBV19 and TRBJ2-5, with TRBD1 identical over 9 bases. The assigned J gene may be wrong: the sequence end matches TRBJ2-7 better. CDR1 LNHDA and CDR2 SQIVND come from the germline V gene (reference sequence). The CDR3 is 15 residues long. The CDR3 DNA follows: TGTGCCAGTAGTCCCCGGACAGGGGTTTGGGGCGAGCAGTACTTC. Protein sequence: CASSPRTGVWGEQYF.

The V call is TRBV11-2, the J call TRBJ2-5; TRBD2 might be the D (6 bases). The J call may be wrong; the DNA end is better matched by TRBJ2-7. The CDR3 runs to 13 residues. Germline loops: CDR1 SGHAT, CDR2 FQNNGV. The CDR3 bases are TGTGCCAGCAGCAACCCGGGGGACGGCGAGCAGTACTTC. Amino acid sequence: CASSNPGDGEQYF.

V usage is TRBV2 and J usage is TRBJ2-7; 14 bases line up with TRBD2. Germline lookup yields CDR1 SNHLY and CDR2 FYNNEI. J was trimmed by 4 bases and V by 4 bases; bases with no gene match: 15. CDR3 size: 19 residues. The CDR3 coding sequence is TGTGCCAGCAGTGCCGGCCTCGGACTAGCGGGGGGAGGTCGGTACGAGCAGTACGTC. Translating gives CASSAGLGLAGGGRYEQYV.

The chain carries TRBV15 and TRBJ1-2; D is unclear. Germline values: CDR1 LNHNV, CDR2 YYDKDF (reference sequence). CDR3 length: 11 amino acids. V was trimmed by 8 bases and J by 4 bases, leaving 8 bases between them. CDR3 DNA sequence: TGTGCCACCTCAGCAGGCTATGGCTACACCTTC. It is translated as CATSAGYGYTF.

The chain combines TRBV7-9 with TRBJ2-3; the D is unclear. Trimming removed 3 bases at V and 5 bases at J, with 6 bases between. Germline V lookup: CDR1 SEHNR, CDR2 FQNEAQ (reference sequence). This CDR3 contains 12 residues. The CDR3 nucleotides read TGTGCCAGCAGCTTCGAGAAAGATACGCAGTATTTT. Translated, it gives CASSFEKDTQYF.

This chain's CDR3 is CASSLAQGAAEAFF. The CDR3 DNA follows: TGCGCCAGCAGCTTGGCACAGGGGGCCGCTGAAGCTTTCTTT. The chain couples TRBV5-1 to TRBJ1-1; 9 bases are a match to TRBD1. Unmatched junction bases numbered 3, after V lost 0 bases and J lost 6 bases. The CDR3 sequence is 14 residues long. The V gene's germline CDR1 is SGHRS and CDR2 YFSETQ.

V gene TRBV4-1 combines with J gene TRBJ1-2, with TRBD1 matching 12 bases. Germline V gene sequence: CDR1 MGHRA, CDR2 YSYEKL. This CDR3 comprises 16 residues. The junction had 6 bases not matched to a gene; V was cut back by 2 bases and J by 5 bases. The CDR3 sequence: CASSQPGQGASYGYTF. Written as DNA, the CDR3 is TGCGCCAGCAGCCAACCGGGACAGGGGGCCTCGTATGGCTACACCTTC.

The CDR3 DNA sequence: TGCGCCAGCAGCCCCTCTGGAGGGGAATCCTACGAGCAGTACTTC. Residues: CASSPSGGESYEQYF. This chain joins TRBV4-1 and TRBJ2-7; the D gene is possibly TRBD2 (6 bases). There are 15 residues in the CDR3. V dropped 4 bases and J dropped 1 base, with 14 bases sitting between them. Germline values: CDR1 MGHRA, CDR2 YSYEKL.